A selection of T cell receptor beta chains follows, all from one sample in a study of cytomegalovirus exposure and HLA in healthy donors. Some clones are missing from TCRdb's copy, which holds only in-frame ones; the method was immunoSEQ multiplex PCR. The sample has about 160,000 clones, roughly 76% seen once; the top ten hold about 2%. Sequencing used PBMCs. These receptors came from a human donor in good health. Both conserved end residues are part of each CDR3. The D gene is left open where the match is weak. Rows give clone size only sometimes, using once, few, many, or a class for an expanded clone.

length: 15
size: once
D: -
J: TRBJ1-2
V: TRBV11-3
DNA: TGTGCCAGCAGCTCGACAACCGACCGAACACTTGGCTACACCTTC
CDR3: CASSSTTDRTLGYTF

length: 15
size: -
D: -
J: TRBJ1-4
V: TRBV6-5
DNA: TGTGCCAGCAGTCGAGGAGCGTCGGGGATTGAAAAACTGTTTTTT
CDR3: CASSRGASGIEKLFF

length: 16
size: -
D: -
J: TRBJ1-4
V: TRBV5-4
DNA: TGTGCCAACGGGTCGCAGTGGGGGCCCCTTAATGAAAAACTGTTTTTT
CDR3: CANGSQWGPLNEKLFF

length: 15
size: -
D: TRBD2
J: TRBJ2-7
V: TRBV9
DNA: TGTGCCAGCAGCGCGGGGGGAGGGACCTCCTACGAGCAGTACTTC
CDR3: CASSAGGGTSYEQYF

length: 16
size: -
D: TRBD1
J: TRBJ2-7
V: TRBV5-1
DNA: TGCGCCAGCAGCTTGGCGACCGGGACAGAGGTCTACGAGCAGTACTTC
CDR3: CASSLATGTEVYEQYF

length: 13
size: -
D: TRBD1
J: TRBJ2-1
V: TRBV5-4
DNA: TGTGCCGGTCGGGACAGGGGTTACAATGAGCAGTTCTTC
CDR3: CAGRDRGYNEQFF

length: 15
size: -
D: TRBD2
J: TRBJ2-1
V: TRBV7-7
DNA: TGTGCCAGCAGCTTGAGCGGGGGGGCCGGCCATGAGCAGTTCTTC
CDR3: CASSLSGGAGHEQFF

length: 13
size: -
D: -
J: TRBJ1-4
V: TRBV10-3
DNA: TGTGCCATCAGTGCCGGGGGAGATGAAAAACTGTTTTTT
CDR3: CAISAGGDEKLFF

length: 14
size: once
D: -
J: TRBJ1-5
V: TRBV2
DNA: TGTGCCAGCAGTGAATGGGACAACAATCAGCCCCAGCATTTT
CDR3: CASSEWDNNQPQHF

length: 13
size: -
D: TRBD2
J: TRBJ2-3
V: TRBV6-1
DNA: TGTGCCAGCATGGGGGGGGACACAGATACGCAGTATTTT
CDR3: CASMGGDTDTQYF